The source of this TCR beta chain is a study of T-cell memory formation after mild COVID-19. Study-level background: For the most part, TCR clusters were specific to one donor.

Germline-derived CDR1 and CDR2 are DFQATT and SNEGSKA (reference sequence). V shed 3 bases, J shed 3 bases, and the junction held 5 bases outside the gene matches. This CDR3 spans 13 amino acids. Sample barcodes and UMIs were carried by the TCR alpha and TCR beta cDNA libraries that 5'RACE generated with constant-segment primers. TCRdb re-called the 5' RACE reads with MiXCR, one entry per CDR3 protein. This sample yields around 260,000 distinct CDR3 sequences, of which 15% to 20% are seen a single time; over 20% belongs to the top ten. This clonotype turned up a few times. The TCR sequence derives from a man younger than 35 who had mild COVID-19 (a few samples of this study predate the infection). Cell type and time point are not known. Sequencing input: PBMCs or a T cell subset sorted from them (not recorded which). This chain links TRBV20-1 with TRBJ2-7; TRBD2 agrees at 7 bases. CDR3 loop: CSASPSGDYEQYV. In DNA form, the CDR3 reads TGCAGTGCTAGTCCTAGCGGCGACTACGAGCAGTACGTC.